The 6 T cell receptor beta chains below were found in one sample sequenced in a study of shared clonotypes between healthy human individuals (dated by TCRdb to about 2020). CD8 naive samples consisted of CD45RO-negative cells that were positively selected for CCR7, yielding a CD45RA+CCR7+ population without TemRA cells. Library prep was done by the immunoSEQ multiplex PCR assay. Drawn from immuneACCESS, this table holds only the in-frame rearrangements with V and J called that TCRdb kept. Clones are partly lost; checked studies trace under half to an unresolved V gene and leave the rest unexplained. The sample table lists roughly 650,000 clones, roughly 95% of them with a count of one. The ten largest clonotypes hold roughly 0.1% of the sample. The sequencing sample was made of naive CD8+ T cells sorted from blood. This specimen's cell subset or site label, per the study, means: CD45RA+CCR7+. The receptors stem from a young woman in good health.

J is TRBJ2-1 and V is TRBV7-8, with 8 nucleotides matching TRBD2. There are 20 residues in the CDR3. J lost 0 bases, V lost 1 base, and 14 bases had no gene match. Germline V gene lookup returns CDR1 SGHVS and CDR2 FQNEAQ. The CDR3 is CASSLVLAGPTWGSYNEQFF. In nucleotides, the CDR3 is TGTGCCAGCAGCTTAGTCTTAGCGGGACCTACTTGGGGCTCCTACAATGAGCAGTTCTTC. The whole variable domain, filled in from reference TRBV7-8 and TRBJ2-1, reads GAGVSQSPRYKVAKRGQDVALRCDPISGHVSLFWYQQALGQGPEFLTYFQNEAQLDKSGLPSDRFFAERPEGSVSTLKIQRTQQEDSAVYLCASSLVLAGPTWGSYNEQFFGPGTRLTVL.

This sequence joins TRBV2 and TRBJ2-1; D unresolved. Trimming took off 4 bases at V and 0 bases at J, with 13 bases between the two ends. CDR1 and CDR2 (germline): SNHLY, FYNNEI. The CDR3 totals 16 residues. CDR3 sequence: CASSVSATTSYNEQFF. The CDR3 nucleotides read TGTGCCAGCAGTGTGTCGGCGACGACCTCCTACAATGAGCAGTTCTTC.

The chain joins TRBV7-7 to TRBJ2-1; 9 nucleotides line up with TRBD2. The CDR3 loop spans 18 amino acids. J gave up 0 bases and V 1 base, and 7 bases lay outside the gene matches. Looked up from germline, CDR1 is SSHAT and CDR2 is FNYEAQ (reference sequence). The CDR3 region is CASSLGVASGNSYNEQFF. The CDR3 DNA follows: TGTGCCAGCAGCTTAGGGGTGGCTAGCGGGAACTCCTACAATGAGCAGTTCTTC. Full variable domain (outside the CDR3, taken from reference TRBV7-7 and TRBJ2-1): GAGVSQSPRYKVTKRGQDVTLRCDPISSHATLYWYQQALGQGPEFLTYFNYEAQPDKSGLPSDRFSAERPEGSISTLTIQRTEQRDSAMYRCASSLGVASGNSYNEQFFGPGTRLTVL.

This rearrangement joins TRBV5-1 to TRBJ2-7; D remains ambiguous. Germline V gene sequence: CDR1 SGHRS, CDR2 YFSETQ. With 0 bases removed from V and 3 bases from J, the gap between germline ends came to 10 bases. The CDR3 contains 14 residues. CDR3 protein: CASSLGGGIYEQYF. The CDR3 coding sequence is TGCGCCAGCAGCTTGGGCGGTGGGATCTACGAGCAGTACTTC. Filled out from reference TRBV5-1 and TRBJ2-7, the complete variable domain reads KAGVTQTPRYLIKTRGQQVTLSCSPISGHRSVSWYQQTPGQGLQFLFEYFSETQRNKGNFPGRFSGRQFSNSRSEMNVSTLELGDSALYLCASSLGGGIYEQYFGPGTRLTVT.

The rearrangement uses TRBV5-4 and TRBJ2-7, with 7 bases that match TRBD1. CDR1 SGHNT and CDR2 YYREEE come from the germline V gene (reference sequence). The V segment lost 0 bases and the J segment 4 bases; nucleotides outside the gene matches: 7. The CDR3 contains 15 residues. CDR3 residues: CASSLGTGLDYEQYF. The CDR3 region has the DNA TGTGCCAGCAGCTTGGGGACAGGACTGGATTACGAGCAGTACTTC.

Written as DNA, the CDR3 is TGTGCCAGCAGCATCCTCGAGGGCCTTAGCTCCTACGAGCAGTACTTC. It translates to CASSILEGLSSYEQYF. V usage is TRBV7-6 and J usage is TRBJ2-7, with a possible D match to TRBD2 (5 bases). V lost 5 bases and J lost 0, with 17 bases in between. The CDR3 consists of 16 residues. From germline, CDR1 is SGHVS and CDR2 FNYEAQ.